The 24 T cell receptor beta chains below come from one sample, sequenced in a study of cytotoxic CD8 clonotypes in ibrutinib-treated CLL (dated by TCRdb to about 2021). Libraries were built with the immunoSEQ multiplex PCR assay. This immuneACCESS table, as held by TCRdb, lists in-frame sequences with V and J called but not all clones. Of the missing ones, under half trace to an unresolved V gene in checked studies; the others have no known cause. The sample yields under 150,000 clones; around 80% were counted once. The top ten clonotypes cover 7.5% to 8% of the sample. The sequencing here drew on PBMCs, taken after 36 months of ibrutinib treatment. These receptors all stem from a human donor with chronic lymphocytic leukemia.

The chain joins TRBV2 to TRBJ1-5, with 9 bases that match TRBD1. V dropped 5 bases and J dropped 4; count of bases not matched to a gene: 3. CDR1 and CDR2 from the germline V gene are SNHLY and FYNNEI. The CDR3 has 14 residues. CDR3 DNA sequence: TGTGCCAGCAGTTCAGGACAGGGGAATCAGCCCCAGCATTTT. It encodes CASSSGQGNQPQHF. Full variable domain (outside the CDR3, taken from reference TRBV2 and TRBJ1-5): EPEVTQTPSHQVTQMGQEVILRCVPISNHLYFYWYRQILGQKVEFLVSFYNNEISEKSEIFDDQFSVERPDGSNFTLKIRSTKLEDSAMYFCASSSGQGNQPQHFGDGTRLSIL.

The V call is TRBV4-2, the J call TRBJ2-3; 14 nucleotides line up with TRBD2. The J segment lost 3 bases and the V segment lost 0 bases, leaving 8 bases of the junction unmatched. Germline CDR1 LGHNA, CDR2 YNFKEQ. This CDR3 region has 19 residues. The CDR3 reads CASSQEKGTSGRSTDTQYF. The DNA for the CDR3 is TGTGCCAGCAGCCAAGAGAAAGGGACTAGCGGGAGAAGTACAGATACGCAGTATTTT.

The chain recombines TRBV7-2 with TRBJ2-7, with 10 nucleotides matching TRBD2. V was pared by 5 bases and J by 6 bases, with 13 bases of the junction left unmatched. The CDR3 extends over 16 amino acids. The germline CDR1 and CDR2 sequences are SGHTA and FQGNSA. This chain's CDR3 is CASSPSRSGRASEQYF. CDR3 sequence (DNA): TGTGCCAGCAGCCCCAGCCGAAGCGGGAGGGCTAGCGAGCAGTACTTC. The whole variable domain, filled in from reference TRBV7-2 and TRBJ2-7, reads GAGVSQSPSNKVTEKGKDVELRCDPISGHTALYWYRQSLGQGLEFLIYFQGNSAPDKSGLPSDRFSAERTGGSVSTLTIQRTQQEDSAVYLCASSPSRSGRASEQYFGPGTRLTVT.

This clone was picked up a small number of times. The chain combines TRBV13 with TRBJ1-6; D is ambiguous. Germline CDR1 and CDR2: PRHDT and FYEKMQ (reference sequence). V lost 6 bases and J 7 bases, leaving 7 bases between the germline ends. The CDR3 totals 12 residues. CDR3 protein: CASRGRNSPLHF. DNA of the CDR3: TGTGCCAGCAGGGGTAGGAATTCACCCCTCCACTTT.

The chain joins TRBV9 to TRBJ1-2; TRBD1 is a possible D gene (6 bases). CDR3 length: 16 residues. Germline values: CDR1 SGDLS, CDR2 YYNGEE. V was pared by 4 bases and J by 1 base, with 17 bases between. The chain's CDR3 is CASSSAPWDNNYGYTF. CDR3 sequence (DNA): TGTGCCAGCAGCTCCGCCCCCTGGGACAATAACTATGGCTACACCTTC. The full variable domain, with the rest looked up from reference TRBV9 and TRBJ1-2, is DSGVTQTPKHLITATGQRVTLRCSPRSGDLSVYWYQQSLDQGLQFLIQYYNGEERAKGNILERFSAQQFPDLHSELNLSSLELGDSALYFCASSSAPWDNNYGYTFGSGTRLTVV.

The gene calls are TRBV5-1 and TRBJ2-3; D perhaps matches TRBD2 (6 bases). This CDR3 comprises 14 residues. The germline V gene encodes CDR1 SGHRS and CDR2 YFSETQ. V was pared by 9 bases and J by 2 bases, with 16 bases between. The CDR3 loop is CATRAGINTDTQYF. The DNA of the CDR3 is TGCGCCACCAGGGCGGGGATTAACACAGATACGCAGTATTTT. The full variable domain, its missing parts supplied by reference TRBV5-1 and TRBJ2-3, is KAGVTQTPRYLIKTRGQQVTLSCSPISGHRSVSWYQQTPGQGLQFLFEYFSETQRNKGNFPGRFSGRQFSNSRSEMNVSTLELGDSALYLCATRAGINTDTQYFGPGTRLTVL.

Regarding this clone: At one end, the junction sequence differs from germline, possibly due to a read error. The identical CDR3 is also encoded by other nucleotide sequences in the sample. The V call is TRBV18, the J call TRBJ2-7; D unresolved. CDR1 and CDR2 (germline): KGHSH, LQKENI. The CDR3 contains 11 residues. The CDR3: CASSPQYEQYF. CDR3 coding DNA: TGTGCCAGCTCGCCACAATACGAGCAGTACTTC.

The V gene is TRBV27, the J gene TRBJ1-1; D perhaps matches TRBD1 (6 bases). The CDR3 is 13 residues long. Trimming stripped 3 bases from V and 4 bases from J, with 9 bases between. Germline V gene data show CDR1 as MNHEY and CDR2 as SMNVEV (reference sequence). CDR3 in DNA: TGTGCCAGCAGTTTTCGGGGGCCCACTGAAGCTTTCTTT. This sequence encodes CASSFRGPTEAFF.

This clone was detected only once. The chain links TRBV28 to TRBJ1-5; TRBD1 matches 7 bases. The V and J ends lost 5 bases and 5 bases, in that order; junction bases with no gene match: 9. This CDR3 spans 15 amino acids. Germline V CDR1 and CDR2: MDHEN, SYDVKM. Here the CDR3 DNA reads TGTGCCAGCAGTACCTCGGACAGGTTCTATCAGCCCCAGCATTTT. Its protein is CASSTSDRFYQPQHF. The entire variable domain, with the rest obtained from reference TRBV28 and TRBJ1-5, is as follows: DVKVTQSSRYLVKRTGEKVFLECVQDMDHENMFWYRQDPGLGLRLIYFSYDVKMKEKGDIPEGYSVSREKKERFSLILESASTNQTSMYLCASSTSDRFYQPQHFGDGTRLSIL.

The genes are TRBV6-6 and TRBJ2-7, with TRBD1 identical over 7 bases. CDR1 and CDR2 (germline): MNHNY, SVGAGI (reference sequence). Trimming removed 3 bases from V and 3 bases from J; junction bases left unmatched: 5. CDR3 length: 14 residues. The CDR3 reads CASSYDRDHYEQYF. The CDR3 DNA follows: TGTGCCAGCAGTTATGACAGGGACCACTACGAGCAGTACTTC.

For the CDR3, the DNA is TGTGCCAGCTCACCCGTAGGGACACCAGGGTGGGGCTACACCTTC. Its translation is CASSPVGTPGWGYTF. The rearrangement joins TRBV18 to TRBJ1-2; D is perhaps TRBD1 (6 bases). CDR3 length: 15 residues. V gave up 3 bases and J gave up 8 bases, with 19 bases separating them. Looked up from germline, CDR1 is KGHSH and CDR2 is LQKENI.

The chain has TRBV27 and TRBJ1-1; D ambiguous. V was shortened by 2 bases and J by 1 base, with 5 bases between the two germline ends. CDR1 and CDR2 from the germline V gene are MNHEY and SMNVEV (reference sequence). This CDR3 is built from 13 residues. In nucleotides, the CDR3 is TGTGCCAGCAGTTTAGTGGGGAACACTGAAGCTTTCTTT. This encodes CASSLVGNTEAFF.

V gene TRBV28 combines with J gene TRBJ2-7; 9 positions match TRBD1. CDR1 is MDHEN, CDR2 SYDVKM, per germline. This CDR3 is built from 15 residues. Unmatched junction bases numbered 9, after V lost 3 bases and J lost 6 bases. This CDR3 reads CASSFVATGGGEQYF. The CDR3 DNA sequence: TGTGCCAGCAGTTTCGTGGCGACAGGGGGGGGCGAGCAGTACTTC.

In this sample, this clone turned up once. The genes are TRBV7-8 and TRBJ1-5; D unclear. Germline CDR1 is SGHVS and CDR2 is FQNEAQ. This CDR3 contains 14 residues. Trimming cost V 5 bases and J 6 bases, with 14 bases left between them. CDR3 region: CASSLVGLGQPQHF. CDR3 in DNA: TGTGCCAGCAGCCTTGTTGGGTTAGGTCAGCCCCAGCATTTT.

The chain employs TRBV10-2 and TRBJ2-3; 9 nucleotides agree with TRBD2. Germline V lookup: CDR1 WSHSY, CDR2 SAAADI. This CDR3 is 16 amino acids long. V shed 0 bases, J shed 6 bases, and the junction held 7 bases outside the gene matches. CDR3 sequence (DNA): TGCGCCAGCAGTGAGTCCCAGCGGGGGGCAGGGGATACGCAGTATTTT. Amino acids: CASSESQRGAGDTQYF.

The chain links TRBV21-1 to TRBJ2-2. TRBV21-1 is designated a pseudogene. CDR3 length equals 14 residues. This CDR3 is CASSKESSTGELFF. For the CDR3, the DNA is TGTGCCAGCAGCAAAGAAAGCAGCACCGGGGAGCTGTTTTTT.

The chain carries TRBV11-2 and TRBJ1-2, with D possibly matching TRBD1 (6 bases). The CDR3 runs 16 residues. Looked up from germline, CDR1 is SGHAT and CDR2 is FQNNGV. The V end lost 4 bases, the J end lost 6 bases, and 21 bases lay between the germline ends. The CDR3 DNA reads as TGTGCCAGCAGCTCCAATTGGGGAGTTACAGGGCATGGCTACACCTTC. Amino acids: CASSSNWGVTGHGYTF.

This chain connects TRBV7-9 to TRBJ1-2, with TRBD1 identical over 8 bases. The CDR3 runs 16 residues. The junction had 9 bases not matched to a gene; V was cut back by 5 bases and J by 1 base. Germline V gene sequence: CDR1 SEHNR, CDR2 FQNEAQ (reference sequence). The CDR3 DNA follows: TGTGCCAGCAGCCAGGGGGCCCATACAAGTAACTATGGCTACACCTTC. Its protein product is CASSQGAHTSNYGYTF.

This clone was seen only a few times. V usage is TRBV4-1 and J usage is TRBJ1-4; 9 positions match TRBD1. Germline trimming cut 6 bases from V and 4 bases from J; bases unmatched to any gene: 3. This CDR3 is 14 amino acids long. Germline V CDR1 and CDR2: MGHRA, YSYEKL. The CDR3 reads CASSRTGVNEKLFF. CDR3 DNA: TGCGCCAGCAGTCGGACAGGGGTTAATGAAAAACTGTTTTTT.

The chain couples TRBV28 to TRBJ2-3, with 13 bases that match TRBD2. The trim removed 5 bases at V and 3 bases at J, leaving 11 bases unmatched. Germline V lookup: CDR1 MDHEN, CDR2 SYDVKM. This CDR3 is 18 amino acids long. CDR3 in DNA: TGTGCCAGCAGTACTTTAGGCGGACTAGCGGGGGAAACAGATACGCAGTATTTT. It translates to CASSTLGGLAGETDTQYF.

The chain links TRBV27 to TRBJ2-2; D is unresolved. The CDR3 totals 14 residues. Germline V gives CDR1 MNHEY, CDR2 SMNVEV (reference sequence). V gave up 3 bases and J gave up 0 bases, with 5 bases separating them. The CDR3: CASSLNTNTGELFF. The DNA of the CDR3 is TGTGCCAGCAGTTTGAATACGAACACCGGGGAGCTGTTTTTT.

This clone was seen just once. The gene calls are TRBV7-9 and TRBJ1-1, with D unresolved. V lost 4 bases and J lost 5, with 5 bases in between. The CDR3 spans 11 residues. Germline V gene sequence: CDR1 SEHNR, CDR2 FQNEAQ (reference sequence). The chain's CDR3 is CASSSHTEAFF. The CDR3 DNA reads TGTGCCAGCAGCTCTCATACTGAAGCTTTCTTT.

The chain uses TRBV6-6 and TRBJ1-2; D is ambiguous. The V end was cut by 2 bases, the J end by 2 bases, with 9 bases between. This CDR3 has 14 amino acids. Germline assignment: CDR1 MNHNY and CDR2 SVGAGI (reference sequence). The CDR3 loop is CASSYTIGNYGYTF. The CDR3 nucleotides are TGTGCCAGCAGTTACACTATAGGGAACTATGGCTACACCTTC.

V and J are TRBV28 and TRBJ2-2, with D perhaps matching TRBD1 or TRBD2 (5 bases each). Germline lookup yields CDR1 MDHEN and CDR2 SYDVKM. V was cut by 6 bases and J by 4 bases, with 18 bases left in between. CDR3 length equals 16 residues. DNA for the CDR3: TGTGCCAGCAGAACACCCACGAGGGGAGCCACCGGGGAGCTGTTTTTT. It is translated as CASRTPTRGATGELFF. The full variable domain, its missing parts supplied by reference TRBV28 and TRBJ2-2, is DVKVTQSSRYLVKRTGEKVFLECVQDMDHENMFWYRQDPGLGLRLIYFSYDVKMKEKGDIPEGYSVSREKKERFSLILESASTNQTSMYLCASRTPTRGATGELFFGEGSRLTVL.